This TCR beta chain was observed in a study of cytomegalovirus exposure and HLA in healthy donors. Whole-study context: For the approximately 430 genotyped donors, 75% to 90% fell within the Caucasian-associated ancestry cluster. Findings and caveats of the study: The study labeled under 200 TCR beta chains cytomegalovirus-associated. Productive rates of about 87% or about 30% were seen for most TCR beta V segments in an earlier analysis. V- and J-gene trimming of TCR beta was linked (in a later analysis) to a missense DCLRE1C variant.

The CDR3 consists of 15 residues. The V gene's germline CDR1 is SGHTA and CDR2 FQGNSA. Trimming removed 5 bases at V and 0 bases at J, with 10 bases between. PCR employed 60 Vbeta and 13 Jbeta primers. Using immunoSEQ multiplex PCR, the repertoire was profiled, and TCRdb retains in-frame clones only, with some absent. This table has roughly 99,000 clones, over 60% appearing once. Points on this clone: Antigen: not known.

The sequencing sample was made of PBMCs. This chain joins TRBV7-2 and TRBJ2-2; D may be TRBD1 (6 bases). The sequence derives from a man aged 60 to 75 in good health and CMV-seropositive. The DNA of the CDR3 is TGTGCCAGCAGCCCTCGGACAGCGAACACCGGGGAGCTGTTTTTT. This codes for CASSPRTANTGELFF. Full variable domain (outside the CDR3, taken from reference TRBV7-2 and TRBJ2-2): GAGVSQSPSNKVTEKGKDVELRCDPISGHTALYWYRQSLGQGLEFLIYFQGNSAPDKSGLPSDRFSAERTGGSVSTLTIQRTQQEDSAVYLCASSPRTANTGELFFGEGSRLTVL.